This TCR beta chain was profiled in a study of regulatory T cells in long-lasting Graves disease. Study results and caveats: Only peripheral blood was studied, not thyroid tissue.

Details on this clonotype: Its antigen remains unknown.

Regarding time point: persistent/refractory GD, antithyroid drugs over 5 years with positive TRAb. Scientists built the TCR library using RNA that was extracted from PBMCs. Both iRepertoire HTBI primers and Arm-PCR of CDR3 regions were used to build the TCR beta libraries. TCRdb redid the calling of the multiplex PCR reads with MiXCR, one entry per CDR3 protein. The data contain about 470,000 distinct CDR3 sequences, 20% of them singletons. Germline V gene lookup returns CDR1 SNHLY and CDR2 FYNNEI. Unmatched junction bases numbered 8, after V lost 2 bases and J lost 3 bases. CDR3 size: 17 residues. Sequencing was performed on peripheral blood mononuclear cells (PBMCs), taken when the disease was refractory, from a patient treated with antithyroid drugs. This TCR derives from a female donor with Graves disease. The genes are TRBV2 and TRBJ2-3; 10 bases are shared with TRBD1. CDR3 residues: CASSETRGTGDTDTQYF. CDR3 bases: TGTGCCAGCAGTGAAACACGCGGGACAGGGGATACAGATACGCAGTATTTT.